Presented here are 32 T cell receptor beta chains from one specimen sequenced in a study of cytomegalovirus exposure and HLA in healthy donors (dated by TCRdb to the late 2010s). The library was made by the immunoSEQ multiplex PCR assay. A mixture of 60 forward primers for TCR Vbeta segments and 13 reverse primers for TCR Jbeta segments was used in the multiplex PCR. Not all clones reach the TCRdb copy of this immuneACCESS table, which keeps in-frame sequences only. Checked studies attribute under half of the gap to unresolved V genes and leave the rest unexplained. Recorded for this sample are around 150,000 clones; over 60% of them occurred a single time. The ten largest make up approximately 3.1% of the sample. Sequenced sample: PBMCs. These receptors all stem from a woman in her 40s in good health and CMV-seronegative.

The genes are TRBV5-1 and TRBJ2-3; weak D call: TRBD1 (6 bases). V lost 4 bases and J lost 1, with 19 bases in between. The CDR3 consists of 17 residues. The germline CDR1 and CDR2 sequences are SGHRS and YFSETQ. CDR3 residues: CASSRLQSRGGTDTQYF. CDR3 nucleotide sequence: TGCGCCAGCAGCCGCTTACAGTCCAGGGGTGGCACAGATACGCAGTATTTT.

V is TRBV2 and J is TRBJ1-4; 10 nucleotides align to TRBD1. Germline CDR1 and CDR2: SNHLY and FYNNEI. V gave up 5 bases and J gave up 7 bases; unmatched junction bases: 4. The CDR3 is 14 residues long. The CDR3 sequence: CASSNDRGLEKLFF. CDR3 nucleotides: TGTGCCAGCAGTAACGACAGGGGGCTTGAAAAACTGTTTTTT.

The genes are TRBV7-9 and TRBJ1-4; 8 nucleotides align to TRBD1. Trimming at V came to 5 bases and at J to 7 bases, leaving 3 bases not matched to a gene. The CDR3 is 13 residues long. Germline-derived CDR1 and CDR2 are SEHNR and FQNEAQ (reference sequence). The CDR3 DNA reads TGTGCCAGCAGCGCGGACAGGGTTGAAAAACTGTTTTTT. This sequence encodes CASSADRVEKLFF.

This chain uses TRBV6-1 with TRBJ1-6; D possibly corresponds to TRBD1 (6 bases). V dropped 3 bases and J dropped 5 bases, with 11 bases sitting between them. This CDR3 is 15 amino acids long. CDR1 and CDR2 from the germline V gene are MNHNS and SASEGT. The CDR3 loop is CASSDLGAHNSPLHF. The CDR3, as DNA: TGTGCCAGCAGTGATCTGGGGGCCCATAATTCACCCCTCCACTTT.

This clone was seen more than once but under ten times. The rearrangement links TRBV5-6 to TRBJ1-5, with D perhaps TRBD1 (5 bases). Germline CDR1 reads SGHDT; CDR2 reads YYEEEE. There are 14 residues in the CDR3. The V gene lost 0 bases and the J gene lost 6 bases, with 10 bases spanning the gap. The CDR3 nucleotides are TGTGCCAGCAGCTTGGGGGTAGGGGTTCAGCCCCAGCATTTT. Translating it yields CASSLGVGVQPQHF. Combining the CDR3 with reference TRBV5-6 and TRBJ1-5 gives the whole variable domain DAGVTQSPTHLIKTRGQQVTLRCSPKSGHDTVSWYQQALGQGPQFIFQYYEEEERQRGNFPDRFSGHQFPNYSSELNVNALLLGDSALYLCASSLGVGVQPQHFGDGTRLSIL.

CDR3 sequence: CAAGGPYGYTF. The CDR3, as DNA: TGTGCCGCGGGGGGGCCCTATGGCTACACCTTC. The chain has TRBV6-5 and TRBJ1-2, with D possibly TRBD1 on 6 matching bases. The CDR3 is 11 amino acids. Germline V gene data show CDR1 as MNHEY and CDR2 as SVGAGI. The V and J ends lost 11 bases and 4 bases respectively, with 11 bases between them.

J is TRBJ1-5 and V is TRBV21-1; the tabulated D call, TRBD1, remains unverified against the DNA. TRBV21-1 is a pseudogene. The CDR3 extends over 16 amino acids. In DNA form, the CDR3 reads TGTGCCAGCAGCAATTCTGGGCCCCAAGGTTATCAGCCCCAGCATTTT. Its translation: CASSNSGPQGYQPQHF.

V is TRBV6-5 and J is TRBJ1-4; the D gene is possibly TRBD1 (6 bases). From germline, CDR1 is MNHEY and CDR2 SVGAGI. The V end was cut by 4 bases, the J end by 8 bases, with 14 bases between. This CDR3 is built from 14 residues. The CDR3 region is CASSLTGKEEKLFF. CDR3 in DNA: TGTGCCAGCAGTTTAACAGGGAAGGAAGAAAAACTGTTTTTT.

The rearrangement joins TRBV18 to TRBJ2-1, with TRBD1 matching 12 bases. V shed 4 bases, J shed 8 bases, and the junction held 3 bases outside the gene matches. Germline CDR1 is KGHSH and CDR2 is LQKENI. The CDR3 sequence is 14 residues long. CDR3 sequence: CASSLGTGGDEQFF. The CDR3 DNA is TGTGCCAGCTCACTAGGGACAGGGGGCGATGAGCAGTTCTTC.

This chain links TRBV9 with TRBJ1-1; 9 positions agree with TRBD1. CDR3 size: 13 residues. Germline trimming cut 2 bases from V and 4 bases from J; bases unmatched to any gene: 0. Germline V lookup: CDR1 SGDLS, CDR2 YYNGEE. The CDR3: CASSVDRGTEAFF. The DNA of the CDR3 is TGTGCCAGCAGCGTGGACAGGGGCACTGAAGCTTTCTTT.

The CDR3 DNA follows: TGTGCCAGCAGCTTGGGCGACAGTCAAGAGACCCAGTACTTC. As protein: CASSLGDSQETQYF. The chain has TRBV5-4 and TRBJ2-5; possibly TRBD1 for D (5 bases). The CDR3 is 14 residues long. CDR1 is SGHNT and CDR2 is YYREEE in the germline V gene (reference sequence). V was trimmed by 0 bases and J by 2 bases, leaving 8 bases between them.

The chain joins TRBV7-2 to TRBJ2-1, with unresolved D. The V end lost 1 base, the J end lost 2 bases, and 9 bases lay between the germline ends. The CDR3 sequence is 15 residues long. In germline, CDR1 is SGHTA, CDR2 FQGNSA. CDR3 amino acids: CASSLDSSTYNEQFF. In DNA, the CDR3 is TGTGCCAGCAGCTTAGACAGTTCTACCTACAATGAGCAGTTCTTC. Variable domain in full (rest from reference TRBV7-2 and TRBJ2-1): GAGVSQSPSNKVTEKGKDVELRCDPISGHTALYWYRQSLGQGLEFLIYFQGNSAPDKSGLPSDRFSAERTGGSVSTLTIQRTQQEDSAVYLCASSLDSSTYNEQFFGPGTRLTVL.

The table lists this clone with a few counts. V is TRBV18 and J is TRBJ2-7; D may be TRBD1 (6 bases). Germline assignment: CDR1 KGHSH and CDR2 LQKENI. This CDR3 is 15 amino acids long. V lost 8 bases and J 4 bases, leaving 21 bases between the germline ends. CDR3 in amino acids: CASQDRPTGSYEQYF. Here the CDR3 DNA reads TGTGCCAGCCAAGACAGGCCCACAGGTAGTTACGAGCAGTACTTC.

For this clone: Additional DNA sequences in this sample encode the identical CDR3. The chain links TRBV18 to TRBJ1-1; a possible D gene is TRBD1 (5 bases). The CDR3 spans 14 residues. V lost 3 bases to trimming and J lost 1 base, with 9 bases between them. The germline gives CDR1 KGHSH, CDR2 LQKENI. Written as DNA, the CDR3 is TGTGCCAGCTCACCTCTAGACAGGAACACTGAAGCTTTCTTT. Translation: CASSPLDRNTEAFF.

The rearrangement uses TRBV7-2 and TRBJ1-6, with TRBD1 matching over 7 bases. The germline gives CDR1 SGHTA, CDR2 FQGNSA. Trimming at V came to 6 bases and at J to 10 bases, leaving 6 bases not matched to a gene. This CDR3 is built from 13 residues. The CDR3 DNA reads TGTGCCAGCAGTACCGACAGGGTATCACCCCTCCACTTT. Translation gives CASSTDRVSPLHF.

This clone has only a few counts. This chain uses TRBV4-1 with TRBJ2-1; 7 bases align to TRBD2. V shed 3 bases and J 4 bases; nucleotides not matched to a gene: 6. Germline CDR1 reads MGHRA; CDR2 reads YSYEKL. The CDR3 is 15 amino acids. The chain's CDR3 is CASSHRSGGYNEQFF. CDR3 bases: TGCGCCAGCAGCCATCGGTCGGGGGGTTACAATGAGCAGTTCTTC.

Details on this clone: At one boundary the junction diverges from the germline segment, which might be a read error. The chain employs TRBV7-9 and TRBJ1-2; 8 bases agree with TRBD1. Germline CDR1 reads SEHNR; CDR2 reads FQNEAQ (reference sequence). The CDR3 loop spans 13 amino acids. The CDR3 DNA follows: TGTTCCAGCAGCCTTCCAGGGGGCCGGGGCTACACCTTC. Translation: CSSSLPGGRGYTF.

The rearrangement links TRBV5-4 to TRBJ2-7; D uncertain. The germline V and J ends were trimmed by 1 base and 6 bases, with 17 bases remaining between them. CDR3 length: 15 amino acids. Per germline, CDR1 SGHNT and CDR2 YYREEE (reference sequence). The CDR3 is CASSLITAVRVEQYF. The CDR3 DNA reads TGTGCCAGCAGCTTGATAACAGCCGTCCGCGTCGAGCAGTACTTC.

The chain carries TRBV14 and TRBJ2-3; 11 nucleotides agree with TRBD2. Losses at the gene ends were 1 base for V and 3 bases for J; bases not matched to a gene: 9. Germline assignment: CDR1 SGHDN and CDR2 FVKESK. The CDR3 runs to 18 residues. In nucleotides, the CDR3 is TGTGCCAGCAGCCAAGGTACTAGCGGGGGCCTTATTACAGATACGCAGTATTTT. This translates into CASSQGTSGGLITDTQYF.

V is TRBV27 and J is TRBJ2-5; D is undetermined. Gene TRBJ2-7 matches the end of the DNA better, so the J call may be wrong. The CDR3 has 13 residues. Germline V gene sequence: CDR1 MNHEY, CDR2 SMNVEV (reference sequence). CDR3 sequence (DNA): TGTGCCAGCAGTTCGGGTATGACCTACGAGCAGTACTTC. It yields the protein CASSSGMTYEQYF.

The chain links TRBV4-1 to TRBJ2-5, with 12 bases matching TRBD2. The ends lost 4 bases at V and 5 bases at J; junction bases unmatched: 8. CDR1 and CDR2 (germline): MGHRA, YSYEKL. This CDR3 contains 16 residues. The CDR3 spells CASSLRLAGAGETQYF. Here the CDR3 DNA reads TGCGCCAGCAGCCTTAGACTAGCGGGGGCGGGGGAGACCCAGTACTTC.

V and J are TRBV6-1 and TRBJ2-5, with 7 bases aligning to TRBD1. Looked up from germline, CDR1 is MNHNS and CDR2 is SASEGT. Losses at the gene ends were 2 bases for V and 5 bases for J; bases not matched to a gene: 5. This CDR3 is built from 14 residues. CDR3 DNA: TGTGCCAGCAGTGAACCCGCACAGGGGGAGACCCAGTACTTC. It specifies CASSEPAQGETQYF.

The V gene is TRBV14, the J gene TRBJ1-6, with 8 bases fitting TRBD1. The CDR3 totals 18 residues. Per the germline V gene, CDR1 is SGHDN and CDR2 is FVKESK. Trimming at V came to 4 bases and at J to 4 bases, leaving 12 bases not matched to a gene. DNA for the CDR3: TGTGCCAGCAGCCCATACGCCCCGACAGGGGATTATAATTCACCCCTCCACTTT. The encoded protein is CASSPYAPTGDYNSPLHF.

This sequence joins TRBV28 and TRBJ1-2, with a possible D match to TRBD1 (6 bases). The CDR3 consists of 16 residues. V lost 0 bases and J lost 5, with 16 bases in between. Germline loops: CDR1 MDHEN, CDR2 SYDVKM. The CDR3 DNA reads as TGTGCCAGCAGTTTATGGAGTCCGGGACATGAGTATGGCTACACCTTC. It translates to CASSLWSPGHEYGYTF.

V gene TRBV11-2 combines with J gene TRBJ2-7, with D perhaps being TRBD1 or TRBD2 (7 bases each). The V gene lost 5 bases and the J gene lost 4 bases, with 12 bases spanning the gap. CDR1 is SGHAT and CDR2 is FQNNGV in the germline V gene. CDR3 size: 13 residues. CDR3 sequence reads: CASSLADRYEQYF. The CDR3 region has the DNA TGTGCCAGCAGCCTAGCGGACAGGTACGAGCAGTACTTC.

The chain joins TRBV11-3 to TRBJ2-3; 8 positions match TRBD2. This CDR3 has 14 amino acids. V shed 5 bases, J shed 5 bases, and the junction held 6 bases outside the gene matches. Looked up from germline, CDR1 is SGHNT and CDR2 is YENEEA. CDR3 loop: CASSPAGGQDTQYF. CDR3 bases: TGTGCCAGCAGCCCCGCGGGGGGCCAAGATACGCAGTATTTT.

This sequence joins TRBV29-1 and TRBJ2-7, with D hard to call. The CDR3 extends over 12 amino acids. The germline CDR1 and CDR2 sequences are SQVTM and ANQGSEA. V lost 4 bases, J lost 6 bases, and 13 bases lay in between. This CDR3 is CSVVEVLGEQYF. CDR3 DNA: TGCAGCGTTGTTGAGGTCTTGGGCGAGCAGTACTTC.

CDR3 region: CASSSGRGYEQYF. The CDR3 DNA reads TGTGCCAGCAGCTCCGGCCGGGGCTACGAGCAGTACTTC. The gene calls are TRBV7-6 and TRBJ2-7; perhaps TRBD2 as D (5 bases). V gave up 4 bases and J gave up 3 bases, with 10 bases separating them. Per the germline V gene, CDR1 is SGHVS and CDR2 is FNYEAQ. The length of the CDR3 is 13 residues.

CDR3 bases: TGTGCCAGCAGCGGGACGGACAAACCCAACACCTTC. It specifies CASSGTDKPNTF. V usage is TRBV9 and J usage is TRBJ1-2; possible D gene TRBD1, 5 bases. This CDR3 spans 12 amino acids. The V gene lost 3 bases and the J gene lost 12 bases, with 15 bases spanning the gap. Germline-derived CDR1 and CDR2 are SGDLS and YYNGEE.

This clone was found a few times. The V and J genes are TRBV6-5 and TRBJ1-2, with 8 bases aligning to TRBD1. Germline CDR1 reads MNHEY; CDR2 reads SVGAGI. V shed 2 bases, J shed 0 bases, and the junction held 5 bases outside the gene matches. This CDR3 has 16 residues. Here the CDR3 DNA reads TGTGCCAGCAGTTACGGACAGGGCACAGCTAACTATGGCTACACCTTC. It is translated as CASSYGQGTANYGYTF.

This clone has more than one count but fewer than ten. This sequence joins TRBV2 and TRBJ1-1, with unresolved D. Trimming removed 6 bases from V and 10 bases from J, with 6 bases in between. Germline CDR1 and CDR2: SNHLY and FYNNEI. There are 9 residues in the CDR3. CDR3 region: CASRESAFF. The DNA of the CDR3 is TGTGCCAGCAGAGAGTCAGCTTTCTTT.

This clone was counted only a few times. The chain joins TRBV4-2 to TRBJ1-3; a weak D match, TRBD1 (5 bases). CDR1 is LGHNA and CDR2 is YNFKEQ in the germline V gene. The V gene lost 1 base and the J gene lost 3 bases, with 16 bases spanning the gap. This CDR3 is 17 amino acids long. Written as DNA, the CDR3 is TGTGCCAGCAGCCAAGTTGGGGTCAAGGGGCTTGGAAACACCATATATTTT. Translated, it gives CASSQVGVKGLGNTIYF.